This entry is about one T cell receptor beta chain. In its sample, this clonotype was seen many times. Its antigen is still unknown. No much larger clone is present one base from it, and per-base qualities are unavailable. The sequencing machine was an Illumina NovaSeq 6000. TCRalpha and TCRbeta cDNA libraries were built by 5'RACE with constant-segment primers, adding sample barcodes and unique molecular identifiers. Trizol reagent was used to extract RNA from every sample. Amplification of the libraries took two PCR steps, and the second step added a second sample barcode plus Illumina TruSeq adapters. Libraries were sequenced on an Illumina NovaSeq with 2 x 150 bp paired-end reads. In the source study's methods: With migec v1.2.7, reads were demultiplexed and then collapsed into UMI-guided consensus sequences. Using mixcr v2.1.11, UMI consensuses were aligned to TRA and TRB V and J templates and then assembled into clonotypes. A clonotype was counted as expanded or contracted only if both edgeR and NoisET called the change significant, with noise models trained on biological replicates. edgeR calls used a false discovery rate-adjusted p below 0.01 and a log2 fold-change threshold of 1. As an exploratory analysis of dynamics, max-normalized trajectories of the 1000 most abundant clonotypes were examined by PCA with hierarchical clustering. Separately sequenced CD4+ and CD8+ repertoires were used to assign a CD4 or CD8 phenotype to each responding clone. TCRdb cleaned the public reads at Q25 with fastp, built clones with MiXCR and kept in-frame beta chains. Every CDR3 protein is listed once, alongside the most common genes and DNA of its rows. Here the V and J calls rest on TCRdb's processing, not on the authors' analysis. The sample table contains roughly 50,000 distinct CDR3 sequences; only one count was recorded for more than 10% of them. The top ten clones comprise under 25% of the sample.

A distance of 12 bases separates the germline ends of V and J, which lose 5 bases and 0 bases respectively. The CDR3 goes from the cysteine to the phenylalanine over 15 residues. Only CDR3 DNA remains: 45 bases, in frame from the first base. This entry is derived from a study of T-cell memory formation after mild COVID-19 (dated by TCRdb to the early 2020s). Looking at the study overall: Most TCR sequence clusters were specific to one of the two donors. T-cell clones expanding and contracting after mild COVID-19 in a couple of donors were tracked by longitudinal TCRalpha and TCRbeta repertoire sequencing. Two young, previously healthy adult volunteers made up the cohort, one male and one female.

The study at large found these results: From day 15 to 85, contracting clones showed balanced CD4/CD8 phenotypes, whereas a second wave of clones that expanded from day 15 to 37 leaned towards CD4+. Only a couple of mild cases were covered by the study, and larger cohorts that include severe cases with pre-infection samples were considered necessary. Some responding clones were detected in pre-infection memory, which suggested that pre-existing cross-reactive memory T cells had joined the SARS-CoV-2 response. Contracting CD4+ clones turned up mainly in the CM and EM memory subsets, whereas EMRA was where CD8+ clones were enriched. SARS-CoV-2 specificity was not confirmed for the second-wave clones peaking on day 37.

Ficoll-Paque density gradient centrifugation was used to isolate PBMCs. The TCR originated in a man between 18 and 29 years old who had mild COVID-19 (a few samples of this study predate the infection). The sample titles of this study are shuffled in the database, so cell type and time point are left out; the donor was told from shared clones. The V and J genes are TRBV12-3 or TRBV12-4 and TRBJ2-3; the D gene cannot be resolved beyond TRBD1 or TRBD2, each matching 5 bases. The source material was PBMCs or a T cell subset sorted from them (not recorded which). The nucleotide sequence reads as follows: TGTGCCAGCAGTACCGGGACGCTTAGCACAGATACGCAGTATTTT. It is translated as CASSTGTLSTDTQYF.